This T cell receptor beta chain derives from a study of technical replicates of blood from a few donors. TCRdb's copy holds only in-frame clones and misses some; the assay was immunoSEQ multiplex PCR. The sample yields about 81,000 clones, 75% to 90% seen once. Germline V lookup: CDR1 MDHEN, CDR2 SYDVKM. The CDR3 contains 13 residues. V shed 6 bases and J 10 bases; nucleotides not matched to a gene: 6. V and J are TRBV28 and TRBJ1-6, with 7 bases matching TRBD1. This receptor was identified in a human donor in good health. Some clones in this sample may be carry-over from other donors' samples. The sample was PBMCs. CDR3 protein: CASSRQGGSPLHF. As DNA, the CDR3 is TGTGCCAGCAGCCGACAGGGAGGATCACCCCTCCACTTT.